The T cell receptor beta chain under discussion was sequenced for a study of T cell changes during pregnancy in multiple sclerosis. This CDR3 region has 15 residues. CDR1 and CDR2 (germline): SGHDT, YYEEEE. With V trimmed by 4 bases and J by 3 bases, 8 bases remained unmatched. Some clones are missing from TCRdb's copy, which holds only in-frame ones; the method was immunoSEQ multiplex PCR. The data hold fewer than 45,000 clones, with 90% observed a single time. The sample consisted of CD8+ T cells from peripheral blood mononuclear cells, taken in the first trimester of pregnancy. The source is a female donor with multiple sclerosis, enrolled in a pregnancy study. This chain connects TRBV5-6 to TRBJ2-7, with TRBD1 matching over 9 bases. CDR3 bases: TGTGCCAGCAGCGCCGAGGGACAGGGAAACTACGAGCAGTACTTC. Translated: CASSAEGQGNYEQYF. The variable domain in full, completed from reference TRBV5-6 and TRBJ2-7, reads DAGVTQSPTHLIKTRGQQVTLRCSPKSGHDTVSWYQQALGQGPQFIFQYYEEEERQRGNFPDRFSGHQFPNYSSELNVNALLLGDSALYLCASSAEGQGNYEQYFGPGTRLTVT.